Below, 19 T cell receptor beta chains from the same sample are listed, as sequenced in a study of technical replicates of blood from a few donors. Data came from immunoSEQ multiplex PCR; TCRdb stores just in-frame clones and leaves some out. This sample carries about 75,000 clones, 91% of them seen once, and the ten largest clones take 0.35% to 0.4%. Sequenced input: T cells isolated from PBMCs. Receptors originate from a human donor in good health. Some clones in this sample may be carry-over from other donors' samples.

The gene calls are TRBV5-1 and TRBJ1-1; D not certain. The CDR3 runs to 15 residues. Germline-derived CDR1 and CDR2 are SGHRS and YFSETQ. V was pared by 0 bases and J by 0 bases, with 9 bases between. The CDR3 bases are TGCGCCAGCAGCTTGGGATATGCGGTGAACACTGAAGCTTTCTTT. Translating it yields CASSLGYAVNTEAFF.

The chain joins TRBV29-1 to TRBJ2-7, with D possibly being TRBD2 (5 bases). V lost 4 bases to trimming and J lost 6 bases, with 10 bases between them. The CDR3 loop spans 11 amino acids. CDR1 and CDR2 from the germline V gene are SQVTM and ANQGSEA. The CDR3 sequence is CSVGEGGEQYF. CDR3 bases: TGCAGCGTTGGTGAGGGTGGCGAGCAGTACTTC.

The chain recombines TRBV27 with TRBJ2-5; the match to TRBD2 covers 11 bases. The CDR3 totals 18 residues. V shed 5 bases, J shed 4 bases, and the junction held 15 bases outside the gene matches. From germline, CDR1 is MNHEY and CDR2 SMNVEV (reference sequence). CDR3 sequence: CASSETSGSLILGETQYF. Written as DNA, the CDR3 is TGTGCCAGCAGTGAAACTAGCGGGAGCTTAATTTTGGGAGAGACCCAGTACTTC.

J is TRBJ2-5 and V is TRBV9; 11 positions agree with TRBD2. Germline assignment: CDR1 SGDLS and CDR2 YYNGEE. Germline trimming cut 0 bases from V and 5 bases from J; bases unmatched to any gene: 12. This CDR3 has 18 amino acids. CDR3 DNA sequence: TGTGCCAGCAGCGTAGCGGTTAGCGGGGGGGCAGGAGATGAGACCCAGTACTTC. Translated, it gives CASSVAVSGGAGDETQYF.

The chain carries TRBV2 and TRBJ2-1; TRBD2 aligns across 7 bases. Germline trimming cut 6 bases from V and 2 bases from J; bases unmatched to any gene: 7. The length of the CDR3 is 15 residues. CDR1 and CDR2 (germline): SNHLY, FYNNEI. The CDR3 DNA is TGTGCCAGCAGCAAGGGACTAAACCCCTACAATGAGCAGTTCTTC. It is translated as CASSKGLNPYNEQFF.

The chain links TRBV7-9 to TRBJ2-7, with TRBD2 matching over 7 bases. The trim removed 5 bases at V and 3 bases at J, leaving 13 bases unmatched. Germline V gene sequence: CDR1 SEHNR, CDR2 FQNEAQ (reference sequence). This CDR3 has 16 amino acids. The CDR3 loop reads CASSPQGAGTGYEQYF. CDR3 sequence (DNA): TGTGCCAGCAGCCCCCAAGGAGCGGGGACCGGCTACGAGCAGTACTTC.

V is TRBV7-2 and J is TRBJ1-2; 8 bases match TRBD1. The CDR3 length is 16 residues. The germline V gene has CDR1 SGHTA and CDR2 FQGNSA. The junction had 16 bases not matched to a gene; V was cut back by 5 bases and J by 8 bases. The CDR3 spells CASSPDGTGRKNGYTF. The CDR3 nucleotides read TGTGCCAGCAGCCCCGATGGGACAGGTAGAAAAAACGGCTACACCTTC.

The rearrangement joins TRBV30 to TRBJ2-5; TRBD1 agrees at 7 bases. Matching the DNA end better, TRBJ2-7 makes the J call doubtful. Germline V CDR1 and CDR2: GTSNPN, SVGIG (reference sequence). This CDR3 is 12 amino acids long. Here the CDR3 DNA reads TGTGCCTGGAGCCACAGGGGCTACGAGCAGTACTTC. Its protein product is CAWSHRGYEQYF.

This chain links TRBV7-3 with TRBJ1-1; D is unresolved. The V gene lost 2 bases and the J gene lost 3 bases, with 7 bases spanning the gap. Germline V gene lookup returns CDR1 SGHTA and CDR2 FQGTGA. This CDR3 has 13 residues. The CDR3 here is CASSLDEDTEAFF. DNA of the CDR3: TGTGCCAGCAGCTTAGACGAGGACACTGAAGCTTTCTTT.

CDR3 DNA: TGTGCCTGGAGTGTGGGGGCAGGGTATCAGCCCCAGCATTTT. This sequence encodes CAWSVGAGYQPQHF. The chain employs TRBV30 and TRBJ1-5; D might be TRBD1 (6 bases). The CDR3 consists of 14 residues. The V and J ends lost 0 bases and 5 bases respectively, with 11 bases between them. The V gene's germline CDR1 is GTSNPN and CDR2 SVGIG (reference sequence).

This chain uses TRBV6-1 with TRBJ2-7, with D possibly matching TRBD1 (6 bases). The germline V and J ends were trimmed by 4 bases and 4 bases, with 14 bases remaining between them. The CDR3 length is 14 residues. Looked up from germline, CDR1 is MNHNS and CDR2 is SASEGT. The CDR3 sequence: CASSGQQGGYEQYF. Here the CDR3 DNA reads TGTGCCAGCAGTGGGCAACAGGGCGGTTACGAGCAGTACTTC.

The V gene is TRBV28, the J gene TRBJ1-4; D is unclear. The CDR3 totals 11 residues. Germline V CDR1 and CDR2: MDHEN, SYDVKM. The V end lost 8 bases, the J end lost 8 bases, and 9 bases lay between the germline ends. This chain's CDR3 is CASGLVEKLFF. CDR3 nucleotide sequence: TGTGCCAGCGGCCTTGTCGAAAAACTGTTTTTT.

This chain joins TRBV10-3 and TRBJ2-3, with no clear D. This CDR3 comprises 14 residues. The germline V gene has CDR1 ENHRY and CDR2 SYGVKD. With 6 bases removed from V and 2 bases from J, the gap between germline ends came to 12 bases. CDR3 sequence reads: CAISSNTITDTQYF. CDR3 DNA sequence: TGTGCCATCAGCAGCAATACTATCACAGATACGCAGTATTTT.

The V gene is TRBV5-6, the J gene TRBJ2-2; possible D gene TRBD1, 6 bases. There are 17 residues in the CDR3. Germline CDR1 reads SGHDT; CDR2 reads YYEEEE. With 4 bases removed from V and 1 base from J, the gap between germline ends came to 17 bases. The chain's CDR3 is CASSHTQGRLNTGELFF. The DNA for the CDR3 is TGTGCCAGCAGCCACACACAGGGCCGTCTGAACACCGGGGAGCTGTTTTTT.

This chain links TRBV6-1 with TRBJ2-5, with D hard to call. Germline V gives CDR1 MNHNS, CDR2 SASEGT. The CDR3 covers 13 residues. V lost 6 bases and J 2 bases, leaving 10 bases between the germline ends. The DNA for the CDR3 is TGTGCCAGCAGAGCAATATTACAAGAGACCCAGTACTTC. Encoded protein: CASRAILQETQYF.

The CDR3 sequence is CASSLGRGLNTDTQYF. The DNA of the CDR3 is TGTGCCAGCAGCTTAGGCAGGGGGCTTAACACAGATACGCAGTATTTT. The gene calls are TRBV7-7 and TRBJ2-3; 8 bases line up with TRBD1. The CDR3 is 16 amino acids. The V and J ends lost 1 base and 2 bases, in that order; junction bases with no gene match: 5. The germline V gene has CDR1 SSHAT and CDR2 FNYEAQ (reference sequence).

In regard to this clone: The junction shows a germline mismatch at one end, possibly a read error. V is TRBV5-4 and J is TRBJ1-1, with 8 bases aligning to TRBD1. The germline CDR1 and CDR2 sequences are SGHNT and YYREEE (reference sequence). The CDR3 loop spans 14 amino acids. In DNA form, the CDR3 reads TGTGCCAGCAGCTTGGACAGGGGGAACACTGAGGCTTTCTTT. Protein: CASSLDRGNTEAFF.

This chain links TRBV6-4 with TRBJ1-2; a weak D match, TRBD1 (5 bases). Germline CDR1 MRHNA, CDR2 SNTAGT. This CDR3 region has 14 residues. The V end was cut by 5 bases, the J end by 0 bases, with 10 bases between. CDR3 region: CASSLDSSNYGYTF. The CDR3 DNA sequence: TGTGCCAGCAGTTTAGACAGCTCTAACTATGGCTACACCTTC.

This chain joins TRBV5-1 and TRBJ2-5, with 10 nucleotides matching TRBD1. V trimming: 2 bases; J trimming: 5 bases; junction bases outside the gene matches: 3. Germline loops: CDR1 SGHRS, CDR2 YFSETQ. This CDR3 is 14 amino acids long. The CDR3 DNA reads TGCGCCAGCAGCTTTGGGACAGGGGTGGAGACCCAGTACTTC. Translation: CASSFGTGVETQYF. The entire variable domain, with the rest obtained from reference TRBV5-1 and TRBJ2-5, is as follows: KAGVTQTPRYLIKTRGQQVTLSCSPISGHRSVSWYQQTPGQGLQFLFEYFSETQRNKGNFPGRFSGRQFSNSRSEMNVSTLELGDSALYLCASSFGTGVETQYFGPGTRLLVL.